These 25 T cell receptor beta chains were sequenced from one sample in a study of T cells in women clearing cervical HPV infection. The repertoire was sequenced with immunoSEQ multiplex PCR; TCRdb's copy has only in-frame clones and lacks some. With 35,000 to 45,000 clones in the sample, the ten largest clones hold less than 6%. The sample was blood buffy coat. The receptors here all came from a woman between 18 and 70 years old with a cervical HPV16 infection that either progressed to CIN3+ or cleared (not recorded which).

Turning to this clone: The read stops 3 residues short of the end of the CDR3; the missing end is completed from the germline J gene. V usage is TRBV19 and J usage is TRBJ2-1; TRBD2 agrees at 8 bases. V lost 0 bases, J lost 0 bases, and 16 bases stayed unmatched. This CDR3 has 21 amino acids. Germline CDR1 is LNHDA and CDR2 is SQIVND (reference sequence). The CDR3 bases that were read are TGTGCCAGTAGTATAGAATACGGCGGGGGGATACCCTCGATCTCCTACAATGAG. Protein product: CASSIEYGGGIPSISYNE. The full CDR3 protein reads CASSIEYGGGIPSISYNEQFF.

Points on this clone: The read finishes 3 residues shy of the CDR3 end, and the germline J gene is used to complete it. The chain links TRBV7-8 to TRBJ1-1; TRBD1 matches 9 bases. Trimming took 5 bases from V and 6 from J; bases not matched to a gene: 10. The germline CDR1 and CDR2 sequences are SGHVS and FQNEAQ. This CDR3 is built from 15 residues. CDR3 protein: CASSPNRGLGSEAFF. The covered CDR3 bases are TGTGCCAGCAGCCCGAACAGGGGGCTTGGATCTGAA.

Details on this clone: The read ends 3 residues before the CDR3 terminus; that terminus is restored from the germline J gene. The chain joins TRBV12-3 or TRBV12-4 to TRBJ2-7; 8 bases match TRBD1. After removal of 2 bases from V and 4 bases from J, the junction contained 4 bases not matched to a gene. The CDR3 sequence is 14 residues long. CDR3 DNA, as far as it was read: TGTGCCAGCAGTTTATCAGGGGGCTATTACGAG. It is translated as CASSLSGGYYE. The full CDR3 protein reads CASSLSGGYYEQYF.

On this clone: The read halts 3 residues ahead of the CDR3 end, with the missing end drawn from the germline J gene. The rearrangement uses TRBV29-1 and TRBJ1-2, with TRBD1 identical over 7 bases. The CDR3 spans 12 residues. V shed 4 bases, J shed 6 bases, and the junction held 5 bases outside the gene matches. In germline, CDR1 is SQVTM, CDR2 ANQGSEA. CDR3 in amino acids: CSVGEGADGYTF. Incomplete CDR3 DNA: TGCAGCGTTGGGGAGGGGGCGGATGGC.

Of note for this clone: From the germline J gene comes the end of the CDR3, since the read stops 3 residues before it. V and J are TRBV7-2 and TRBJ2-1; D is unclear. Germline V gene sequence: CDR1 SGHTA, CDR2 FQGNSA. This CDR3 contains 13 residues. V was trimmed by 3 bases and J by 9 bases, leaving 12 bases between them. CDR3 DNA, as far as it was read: TGTGCCAGCAGCTTTCGCCAGTCGAGTGAG. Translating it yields CASSFRQSSE. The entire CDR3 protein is CASSFRQSSEQFF.

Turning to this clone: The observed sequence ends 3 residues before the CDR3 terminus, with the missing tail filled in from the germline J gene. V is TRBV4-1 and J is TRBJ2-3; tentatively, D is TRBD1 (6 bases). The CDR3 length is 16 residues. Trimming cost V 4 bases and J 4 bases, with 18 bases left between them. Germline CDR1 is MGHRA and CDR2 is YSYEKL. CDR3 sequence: CASSPRSLAGADTQYF. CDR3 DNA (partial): TGCGCCAGCAGCCCGCGTAGTCTAGCAGGGGCAGATACG.

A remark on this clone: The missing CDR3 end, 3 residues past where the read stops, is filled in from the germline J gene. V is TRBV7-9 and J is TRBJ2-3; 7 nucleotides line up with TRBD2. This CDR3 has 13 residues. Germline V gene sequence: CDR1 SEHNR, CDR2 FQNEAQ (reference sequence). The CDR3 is CASSLSRGETQYF. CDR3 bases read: TGTGCCAGCAGCTTAAGTCGGGGGGAGACG.

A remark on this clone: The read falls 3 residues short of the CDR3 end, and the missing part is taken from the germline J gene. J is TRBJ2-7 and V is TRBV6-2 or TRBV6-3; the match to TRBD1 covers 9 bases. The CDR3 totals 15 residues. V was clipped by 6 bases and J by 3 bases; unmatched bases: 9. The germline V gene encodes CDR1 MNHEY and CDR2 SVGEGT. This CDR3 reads CASRGLGTGRYEQYF. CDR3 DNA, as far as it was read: TGTGCCAGCAGAGGACTCGGGACAGGGCGCTACGAG.

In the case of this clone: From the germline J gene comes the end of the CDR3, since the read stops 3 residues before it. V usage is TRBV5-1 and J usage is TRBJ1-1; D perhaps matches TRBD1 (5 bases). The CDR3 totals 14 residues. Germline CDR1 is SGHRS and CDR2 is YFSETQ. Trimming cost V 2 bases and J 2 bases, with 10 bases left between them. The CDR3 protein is CASSLLDRNTEAFF. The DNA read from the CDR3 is TGCGCCAGCAGCTTACTTGACAGAAACACTGAA.

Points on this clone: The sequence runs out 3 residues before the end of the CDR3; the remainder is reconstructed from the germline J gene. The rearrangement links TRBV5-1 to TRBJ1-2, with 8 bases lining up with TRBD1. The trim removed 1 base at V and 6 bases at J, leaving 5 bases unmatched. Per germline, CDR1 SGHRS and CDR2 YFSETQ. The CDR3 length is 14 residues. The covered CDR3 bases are TGCGCCAGCAGCTTGACAGGGGGTACGGATGGC. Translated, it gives CASSLTGGTDG. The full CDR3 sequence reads CASSLTGGTDGYTF.

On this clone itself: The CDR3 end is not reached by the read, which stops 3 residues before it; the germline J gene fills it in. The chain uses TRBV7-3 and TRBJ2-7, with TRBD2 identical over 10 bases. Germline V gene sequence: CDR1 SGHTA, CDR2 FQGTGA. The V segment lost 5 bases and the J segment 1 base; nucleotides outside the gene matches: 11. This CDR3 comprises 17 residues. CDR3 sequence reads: CASSDPGLALGSYEQYF. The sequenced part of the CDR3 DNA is TGTGCCAGCAGCGACCCGGGACTAGCGCTTGGATCCTACGAG.

CDR3 protein: CASSPSPTASYEQYF. The CDR3 bases that were read are TGTGCCAGCTCACCTAGCCCTACCGCCTCCTACGAG. The chain carries TRBV18 and TRBJ2-7; D is unclear. The CDR3 end lies 3 residues beyond the end of the read and is filled in from the germline J gene. The V gene lost 3 bases and the J gene lost 0 bases, with 12 bases spanning the gap. The germline gives CDR1 KGHSH, CDR2 LQKENI. CDR3 length: 15 residues.

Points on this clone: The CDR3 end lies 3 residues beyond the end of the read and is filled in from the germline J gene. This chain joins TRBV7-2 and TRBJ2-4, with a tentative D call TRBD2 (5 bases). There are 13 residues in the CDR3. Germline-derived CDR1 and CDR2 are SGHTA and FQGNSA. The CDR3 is CASSRVRDYGQYF. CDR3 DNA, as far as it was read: TGTGCCAGCAGCCGAGTCAGAGACTATGGT.

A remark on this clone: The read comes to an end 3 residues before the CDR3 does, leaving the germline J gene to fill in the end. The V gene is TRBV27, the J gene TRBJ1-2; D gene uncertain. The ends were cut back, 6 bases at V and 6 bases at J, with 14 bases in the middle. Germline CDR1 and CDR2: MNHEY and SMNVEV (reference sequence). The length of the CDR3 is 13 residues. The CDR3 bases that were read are TGTGCCAGCAGCCCAGGTAGATGGAATGGC. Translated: CASSPGRWNG. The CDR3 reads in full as CASSPGRWNGYTF.

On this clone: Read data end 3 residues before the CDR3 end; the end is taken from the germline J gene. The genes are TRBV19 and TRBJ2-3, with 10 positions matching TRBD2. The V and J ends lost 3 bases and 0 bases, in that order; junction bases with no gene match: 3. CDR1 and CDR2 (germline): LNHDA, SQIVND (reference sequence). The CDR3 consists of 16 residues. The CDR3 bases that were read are TGTGCCAGTAGTATTAGGACTAGCGGAAGCACAGATACG. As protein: CASSIRTSGSTDT. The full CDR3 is CASSIRTSGSTDTQYF.

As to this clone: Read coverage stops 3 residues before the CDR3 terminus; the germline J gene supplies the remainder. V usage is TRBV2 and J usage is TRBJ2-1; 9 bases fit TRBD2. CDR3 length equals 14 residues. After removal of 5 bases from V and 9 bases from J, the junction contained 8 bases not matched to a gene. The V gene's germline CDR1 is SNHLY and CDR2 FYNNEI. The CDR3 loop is CASSQGLALGEQFF. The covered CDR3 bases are TGTGCCAGCAGTCAGGGACTAGCTCTGGGTGAG.

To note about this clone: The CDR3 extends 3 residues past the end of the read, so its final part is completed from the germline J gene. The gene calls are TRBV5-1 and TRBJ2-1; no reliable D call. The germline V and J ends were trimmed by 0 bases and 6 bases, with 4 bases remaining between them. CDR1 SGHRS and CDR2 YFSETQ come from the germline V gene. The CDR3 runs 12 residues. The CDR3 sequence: CASSLASNEQFF. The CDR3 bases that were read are TGCGCCAGCAGCTTGGCTAGCAATGAG.

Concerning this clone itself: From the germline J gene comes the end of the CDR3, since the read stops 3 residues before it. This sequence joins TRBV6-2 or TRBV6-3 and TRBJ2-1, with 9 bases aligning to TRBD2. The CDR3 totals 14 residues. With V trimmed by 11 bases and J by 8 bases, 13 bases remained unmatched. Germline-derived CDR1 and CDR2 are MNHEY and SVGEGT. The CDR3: CAASAGGVRDEQFF. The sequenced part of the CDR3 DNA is TGTGCCGCCTCCGCGGGGGGGGTTAGGGATGAG.

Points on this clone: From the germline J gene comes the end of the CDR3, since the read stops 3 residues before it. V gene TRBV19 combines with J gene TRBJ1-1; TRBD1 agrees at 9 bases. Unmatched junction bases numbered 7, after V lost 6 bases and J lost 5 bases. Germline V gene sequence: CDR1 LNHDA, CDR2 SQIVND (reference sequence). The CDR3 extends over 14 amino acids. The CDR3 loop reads CASSLGQGRTEAFF. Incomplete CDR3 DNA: TGTGCCAGTAGCCTGGGACAGGGAAGGACTGAA.

The CDR3 bases that were read are TGTGCCTGGAGGGCCTCGGGGGGGGGCACTGAA. Amino acids: CAWRASGGGTE. The CDR3 as a whole reads CAWRASGGGTEAFF. The chain employs TRBV30 and TRBJ1-1, with D perhaps matching TRBD1 (5 bases). The read gets to within 3 residues of the CDR3 end, and the germline J gene fills in the rest. V dropped 3 bases and J dropped 4 bases, with 15 bases sitting between them. Looked up from germline, CDR1 is GTSNPN and CDR2 is SVGIG (reference sequence). The CDR3 consists of 14 residues.

CDR3 residues: CASSFLSGSSYNEQFF. The CDR3 bases that were read are TGTGCCAGCAGCTTCTTGAGCGGGAGCTCCTACAATGAG. The V and J genes are TRBV7-3 and TRBJ2-1; 8 bases map to TRBD2. The sequenced fragment ends 3 residues before the CDR3 boundary, so the rest is inferred from the germline J gene. The CDR3 contains 16 residues. The germline V gene has CDR1 SGHTA and CDR2 FQGTGA. Unmatched junction bases numbered 4, after V lost 3 bases and J lost 0 bases.

Partial CDR3 DNA: TGCGCCAGCAGCTTGGCCCCAGGGCTGGGCACTGAA. Protein product: CASSLAPGLGTE. The entire CDR3 is CASSLAPGLGTEAFF. The chain links TRBV5-1 to TRBJ1-1; possible D gene TRBD1, 5 bases. The CDR3 end is not reached by the read, which stops 3 residues before it; the germline J gene fills it in. Trimming took 0 bases from V and 4 from J, leaving 13 bases between them. This CDR3 spans 15 amino acids. The germline gives CDR1 SGHRS, CDR2 YFSETQ.

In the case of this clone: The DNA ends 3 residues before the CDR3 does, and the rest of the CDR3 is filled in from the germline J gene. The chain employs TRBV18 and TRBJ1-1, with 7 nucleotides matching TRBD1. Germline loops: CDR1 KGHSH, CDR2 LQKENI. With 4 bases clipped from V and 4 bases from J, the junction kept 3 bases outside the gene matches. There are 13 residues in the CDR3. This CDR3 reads CASSQGASTEAFF. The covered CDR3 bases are TGTGCCAGCTCACAGGGGGCAAGCACTGAA.

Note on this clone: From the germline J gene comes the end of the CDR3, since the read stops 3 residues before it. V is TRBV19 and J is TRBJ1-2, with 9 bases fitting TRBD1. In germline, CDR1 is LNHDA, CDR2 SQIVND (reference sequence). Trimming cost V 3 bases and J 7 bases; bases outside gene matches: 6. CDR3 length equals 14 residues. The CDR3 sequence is CASSIPGQGRGYTF. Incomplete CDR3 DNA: TGTGCCAGTAGTATCCCGGGACAGGGACGTGGC.

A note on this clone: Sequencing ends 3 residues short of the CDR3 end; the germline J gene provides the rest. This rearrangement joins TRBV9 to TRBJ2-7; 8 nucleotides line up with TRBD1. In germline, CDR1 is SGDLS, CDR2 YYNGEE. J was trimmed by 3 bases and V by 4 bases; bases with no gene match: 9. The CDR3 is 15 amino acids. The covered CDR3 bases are TGTGCCAGCAGCTCGACAGGGGCCCCAGGCTACGAG. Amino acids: CASSSTGAPGYE. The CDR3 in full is CASSSTGAPGYEQYF.